These 11 T cell receptor beta chains were sequenced from one sample in a study of identical twins. MiXCR, run by TCRdb on the 5' RACE reads, gives a single entry per CDR3 protein. Here the sample spans hundreds of thousands of distinct CDR3 sequences, just over 7% being singletons. The same data also went into a second study, on yellow fever vaccine responses in identical twins.

Sequencing used PBMCs. These TCRs come from a woman younger than 35 in good health.

The chain is built from TRBV9 and TRBJ2-1, with 9 bases that match TRBD2. J gave up 8 bases and V 3 bases, and 15 bases lay outside the gene matches. Germline lookup yields CDR1 SGDLS and CDR2 YYNGEE. The CDR3 has 17 amino acids. CDR3 loop: CASSGTRGTSRRDEQFF. CDR3 nucleotides: TGTGCCAGCAGCGGGACGCGCGGGACTAGCAGGAGAGATGAGCAGTTCTTC.

Ten or more counts support this clonotype. The V and J genes are TRBV20-1 and TRBJ2-5, with D unclear. Germline CDR1 DFQATT, CDR2 SNEGSKA (reference sequence). The CDR3 has 13 residues. Trimming cost V 3 bases and J 2 bases, with 10 bases left between them. The CDR3 loop reads CSARDPMQETQYF. CDR3 bases: TGCAGTGCTAGGGATCCTATGCAAGAGACCCAGTACTTC.

The chain combines TRBV3-1 with TRBJ2-1; 7 bases are a match to TRBD2. The CDR3 has 16 amino acids. J lost 9 bases, V lost 1 base, and 12 bases had no gene match. From germline, CDR1 is LGHDT and CDR2 YNNKEL (reference sequence). The CDR3 spells CASSQVGGTTSSEQFF. In nucleotides, the CDR3 is TGTGCCAGCAGCCAAGTAGGAGGGACTACCTCAAGTGAGCAGTTCTTC.

The table lists this clonotype with many counts. This chain uses TRBV5-1 with TRBJ2-1; 13 bases are a match to TRBD2. CDR1 and CDR2 (germline): SGHRS, YFSETQ. V was pared by 3 bases and J by 7 bases, with 1 base of the junction left unmatched. The CDR3 is 14 amino acids. The CDR3 loop is CASSSTSGRNEQFF. CDR3 nucleotides: TGCGCCAGCAGCTCGACTAGCGGGAGGAATGAGCAGTTCTTC.

In its sample, this clonotype was seen a few times. V and J are TRBV5-1 and TRBJ2-7; possibly TRBD2 for D (6 bases). Germline V gene lookup returns CDR1 SGHRS and CDR2 YFSETQ. CDR3 length: 13 residues. The V end was cut by 7 bases, the J end by 2 bases, with 13 bases between. CDR3: CASGGGITYEQYF. The CDR3 DNA reads TGCGCCAGCGGAGGCGGGATTACCTACGAGCAGTACTTC.

This clonotype was found a few times. The genes are TRBV4-2 and TRBJ2-7; D not certain. The CDR3 is 14 residues long. Germline assignment: CDR1 LGHNA and CDR2 YNFKEQ. Trimming took 0 bases from V and 3 from J, leaving 9 bases between them. The CDR3 nucleotides are TGTGCCAGCAGCCAAGAAGTCGCGGACTACGAGCAGTACTTC. Translation gives CASSQEVADYEQYF.

This clonotype was observed a handful of times. J is TRBJ1-2 and V is TRBV20-1; D is undetermined. Between the trimmed V and J ends, which lost 5 bases and 0 bases, there was a span of 13 bases. Germline CDR1 reads DFQATT; CDR2 reads SNEGSKA (reference sequence). The length of the CDR3 is 14 residues. The DNA of the CDR3 is TGCAGTGCTCCCTTTGGATTCGCTAACTATGGCTACACCTTC. Translation: CSAPFGFANYGYTF.

This clonotype was seen a few times. The chain recombines TRBV12-3 or TRBV12-4 with TRBJ1-6; D gene ambiguous. The CDR3 totals 13 residues. Trimming stripped 3 bases from V and 10 bases from J, with 10 bases between. The CDR3 sequence: CASSFQRWSPLHF. For the CDR3, the DNA is TGTGCCAGCAGTTTTCAGCGTTGGTCACCCCTCCACTTT.

This clonotype was observed a few times. The chain has TRBV10-3 and TRBJ2-6; TRBD1 matches at 11 bases. V lost 3 bases, J lost 2 bases, and 3 bases stayed unmatched. The CDR3 consists of 17 residues. Germline V CDR1 and CDR2: ENHRY, SYGVKD. For the CDR3, the DNA is TGTGCCATCAGTGAAGGACAGGGGGCGCCTGGGGCCAACGTCCTGACTTTC. The encoded protein is CAISEGQGAPGANVLTF.

This clonotype was recorded a few times. The chain links TRBV28 to TRBJ2-1; no definite D call. Germline V gives CDR1 MDHEN, CDR2 SYDVKM. V lost 1 base to trimming and J lost 2 bases, with 9 bases between them. The CDR3 totals 15 residues. The CDR3 here is CASSLLVEAYNEQFF. The CDR3 coding sequence is TGTGCCAGCAGTTTATTAGTCGAGGCCTACAATGAGCAGTTCTTC.

This clonotype was detected many times. The rearrangement uses TRBV10-3 and TRBJ2-1, with D possibly being TRBD1 (6 bases). From germline, CDR1 is ENHRY and CDR2 SYGVKD. The CDR3 runs to 16 residues. V was clipped by 0 bases and J by 10 bases, with 19 bases between them. CDR3 nucleotide sequence: TGTGCCATCAGTGAGTCCGTAGGACAGATCAAATGGGAGCAGTTCTTC. This sequence encodes CAISESVGQIKWEQFF.